The T cell receptor (beta chain) described here comes from a study of CD8 T cells in Susac syndrome. cDNA came from roughly 0.47 to 1 ug RNA primed by random hexamers. With immunoSEQ multiplex PCR, TCR beta CDR3 was amplified across 54 Vbeta and 13 Jbeta. From the immunoSEQ multiplex PCR reads, TCRdb called clonotypes with MiXCR, one entry per CDR3 protein. Of 160,000 or so distinct CDR3 sequences in the sample, approximately 90% are singletons; the top ten hold 0.08%. The authors carried out high-throughput sequencing of TCR beta. They applied it to CD8+ and CD4+ T cells obtained from blood. Age- and sex-matched healthy donors served as the control group. Through negative isolation, CD4+ and CD8+ T cells were obtained, while TEMRA cells were enriched using FACS. The CDR3 runs 15 residues. V was trimmed by 0 bases and J by 1 base, leaving 10 bases between them. CDR1 is SGHRS, CDR2 YFSETQ, per germline.

The sequenced material came from CD4+ T cells from PBMCs. V gene TRBV5-1 combines with J gene TRBJ1-1, with D unclear. This clonotype was sampled from a human donor in good health. CDR3 sequence: CASSLVPTRNTEAFF. DNA of the CDR3: TGCGCCAGCAGCTTGGTGCCAACCCGGAACACTGAAGCTTTCTTT.